The 16 T cell receptor beta chains listed next were all sequenced from one sample in a study of blood T cell repertoires in COVID-19. Clones were read by immunoSEQ multiplex PCR, and TCRdb kept only the in-frame ones, dropping some. The sample gives 65,000 to 85,000 clones, approximately 79% of which show up once; approximately 5% is in the top ten. Material for sequencing was peripheral blood. These receptors all stem from a woman older than 75 with active or convalescent COVID-19.

The rearrangement links TRBV6-2 or TRBV6-3 to TRBJ1-6, with D perhaps matching TRBD1 (6 bases). The CDR3 is 15 residues long. The V gene lost 6 bases and the J gene lost 9 bases, with 18 bases spanning the gap. The germline CDR1 and CDR2 sequences are MNHEY and SVGEGT. The CDR3 loop is CASSSAGAEVSPLHF. Here the CDR3 DNA reads TGTGCCAGCAGCTCCGCGGGGGCAGAGGTTTCACCCCTCCACTTT.

The gene calls are TRBV27 and TRBJ2-7; 10 bases match TRBD1. Germline trimming cut 6 bases from V and 0 bases from J; bases unmatched to any gene: 5. CDR3 length: 15 residues. CDR1 MNHEY and CDR2 SMNVEV come from the germline V gene (reference sequence). The CDR3 coding sequence is TGTGCCAGCAGCCGAAGGGACAGGGGCTCCTACGAGCAGTACTTC. It is translated as CASSRRDRGSYEQYF.

This clone appeared a few times. The V and J genes are TRBV28 and TRBJ2-2; D perhaps matches TRBD2 (5 bases). The CDR3 extends over 18 amino acids. The germline CDR1 and CDR2 sequences are MDHEN and SYDVKM. V was clipped by 4 bases and J by 4 bases, with 22 bases between them. For the CDR3, the DNA is TGTGCCAGCAGTTCGGGATCCGGGTCCCGGATAGGCACCGGGGAGCTGTTTTTT. Encoded protein: CASSSGSGSRIGTGELFF.

The chain has TRBV6-2 or TRBV6-3 and TRBJ2-1; D possibly corresponds to TRBD1 (8 bases). CDR1 and CDR2 from the germline V gene are MNHEY and SVGEGT. There are 15 residues in the CDR3. Trimming left V 5 bases short and J 6 bases short, with 17 bases between. The CDR3: CASSTRQGRGNEQFF. Written as DNA, the CDR3 is TGTGCCAGCAGTACCCGACAGGGGAGGGGCAATGAGCAGTTCTTC.

V usage is TRBV9 and J usage is TRBJ2-6; TRBD2 matches 7 bases. V was clipped by 0 bases and J by 4 bases; unmatched bases: 4. Per the germline V gene, CDR1 is SGDLS and CDR2 is YYNGEE. This CDR3 region has 16 residues. DNA for the CDR3: TGTGCCAGCAGCGTAGTGGGGGGGACCGGGGCCAACGTCCTGACTTTC. Encoded protein: CASSVVGGTGANVLTF.

This clone was recorded only once. The J gene is TRBJ1-4, the V gene TRBV4-2, with D uncertain. Germline V gene sequence: CDR1 LGHNA, CDR2 YNFKEQ. CDR3 length: 16 amino acids. Trimming stripped 1 base from V and 0 bases from J, with 9 bases between. Here the CDR3 DNA reads TGTGCCAGCAGCCAAGCGGGTGGCCCAACTAATGAAAAACTGTTTTTT. This codes for CASSQAGGPTNEKLFF.

This clone was seen only a few times. J is TRBJ1-1 and V is TRBV11-1, with a tentative D call TRBD1 (6 bases). The CDR3 is 14 amino acids. Germline V gene lookup returns CDR1 SGHAT and CDR2 FQDESV (reference sequence). V was pared by 5 bases and J by 4 bases, with 14 bases between. CDR3 sequence reads: CASSPGGRSTEAFF. The CDR3 DNA reads as TGTGCCAGCAGCCCCGGGGGGCGTAGCACTGAAGCTTTCTTT.

This clone was seen a handful of times. V usage is TRBV29-1 and J usage is TRBJ2-7; a possible D gene is TRBD2 (6 bases). V was shortened by 4 bases and J by 4 bases, with 17 bases between the two germline ends. Per germline, CDR1 SQVTM and CDR2 ANQGSEA. The CDR3 consists of 14 residues. The CDR3 DNA follows: TGCAGCGTTGTTTCGAGACTAGAAATTTACGAGCAGTACTTC. Amino acids: CSVVSRLEIYEQYF.

This clone was seen a few times. This rearrangement joins TRBV29-1 to TRBJ2-3, with D tentatively TRBD1 (5 bases). The CDR3 loop spans 12 amino acids. In germline, CDR1 is SQVTM, CDR2 ANQGSEA. V shed 4 bases and J shed 4 bases, with 9 bases lying between them. CDR3 protein: CSVAQVADTQYF. The DNA for the CDR3 is TGCAGCGTTGCACAGGTTGCAGATACGCAGTATTTT.

The rearrangement uses TRBV3-1 (or the pseudogene TRBV3-2) and TRBJ2-3; 9 nucleotides line up with TRBD2. Germline values: CDR1 LGHDT, CDR2 YNNKEL (reference sequence). This CDR3 is built from 15 residues. Germline trimming cut 0 bases from V and 6 bases from J; bases unmatched to any gene: 4. CDR3 nucleotides: TGTGCCAGCAGCCAAGATCTCCTAGCGGGGGATACGCAGTATTTT. Protein product: CASSQDLLAGDTQYF.

J is TRBJ1-1 and V is TRBV28, with 9 positions matching TRBD1. The CDR3 sequence is 16 residues long. The germline CDR1 and CDR2 sequences are MDHEN and SYDVKM. Germline trimming cut 6 bases from V and 0 bases from J; bases unmatched to any gene: 8. CDR3 protein: CASRKGQGRMNTEAFF. The DNA for the CDR3 is TGTGCCAGCAGGAAAGGACAGGGGAGGATGAACACTGAAGCTTTCTTT.

The rearrangement joins TRBV28 to TRBJ2-7, with D unresolved. The CDR3 is made up of 13 amino acids. Trimming removed 3 bases from V and 0 bases from J, with 6 bases in between. Germline CDR1 MDHEN, CDR2 SYDVKM. This CDR3 reads CASSFTSSYEQYF. The CDR3, as DNA: TGTGCCAGCAGTTTTACCAGCTCCTACGAGCAGTACTTC.

The chain joins TRBV6-5 to TRBJ2-1; TRBD2 is a possible D gene (7 bases). The ends were cut back, 4 bases at V and 6 bases at J, with 16 bases in the middle. The germline V gene has CDR1 MNHEY and CDR2 SVGAGI. The CDR3 is made up of 15 amino acids. DNA for the CDR3: TGTGCCAGCAGTTTCGGGGGGCCAAAGGGCAATGAGCAGTTCTTC. Translation: CASSFGGPKGNEQFF.

The V call is TRBV5-4, the J call TRBJ1-1, with D possibly TRBD1 on 5 matching bases. V lost 5 bases and J lost 3, with 14 bases in between. The CDR3 has 14 amino acids. Germline CDR1 and CDR2: SGHNT and YYREEE (reference sequence). CDR3 sequence (DNA): TGTGCCAGCAGTAGGTTTGGGGGGGACACTGAAGCTTTCTTT. It codes for CASSRFGGDTEAFF. The complete variable domain, with remaining parts taken from reference TRBV5-4 and TRBJ1-1, reads ETGVTQSPTHLIKTRGQQVTLRCSSQSGHNTVSWYQQALGQGPQFIFQYYREEENGRGNFPPRFSGLQFPNYSSELNVNALELDDSALYLCASSRFGGDTEAFFGQGTRLTVV.

J is TRBJ1-5 and V is TRBV4-2, with 10 nucleotides matching TRBD1. From germline, CDR1 is LGHNA and CDR2 YNFKEQ. The CDR3 length is 15 residues. Germline trimming cut 4 bases from V and 4 bases from J; bases unmatched to any gene: 4. Here the CDR3 reads CASSRDRGPNQPQHF. The CDR3 region has the DNA TGTGCCAGCAGCCGGGACAGGGGACCAAATCAGCCCCAGCATTTT.

The chain carries TRBV5-5 and TRBJ1-4; D is perhaps TRBD1 (5 bases). CDR1 is SGHKS, CDR2 YYEKEE, per germline (reference sequence). Trimming removed 4 bases from V and 8 bases from J, with 15 bases in between. This CDR3 has 14 amino acids. The CDR3 DNA reads as TGTGCCAGCAGCCGGACAACGAAGGGGGAAAAACTGTTTTTT. Its translation is CASSRTTKGEKLFF.